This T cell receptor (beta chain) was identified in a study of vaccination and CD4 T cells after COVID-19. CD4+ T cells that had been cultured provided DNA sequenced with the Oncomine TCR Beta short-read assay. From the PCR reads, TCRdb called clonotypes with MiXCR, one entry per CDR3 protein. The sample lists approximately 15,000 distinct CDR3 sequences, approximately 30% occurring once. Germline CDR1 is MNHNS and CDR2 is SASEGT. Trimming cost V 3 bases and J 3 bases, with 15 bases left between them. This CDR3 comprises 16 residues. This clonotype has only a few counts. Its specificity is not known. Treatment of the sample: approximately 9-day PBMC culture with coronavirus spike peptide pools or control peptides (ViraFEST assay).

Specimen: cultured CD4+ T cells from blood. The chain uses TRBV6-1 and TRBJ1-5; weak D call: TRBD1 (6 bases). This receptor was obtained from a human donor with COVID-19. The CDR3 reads CASSESTGRVNQPQHF. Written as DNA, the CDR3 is TGTGCCAGCAGTGAGAGCACAGGGCGGGTCAATCAGCCCCAGCATTTT.